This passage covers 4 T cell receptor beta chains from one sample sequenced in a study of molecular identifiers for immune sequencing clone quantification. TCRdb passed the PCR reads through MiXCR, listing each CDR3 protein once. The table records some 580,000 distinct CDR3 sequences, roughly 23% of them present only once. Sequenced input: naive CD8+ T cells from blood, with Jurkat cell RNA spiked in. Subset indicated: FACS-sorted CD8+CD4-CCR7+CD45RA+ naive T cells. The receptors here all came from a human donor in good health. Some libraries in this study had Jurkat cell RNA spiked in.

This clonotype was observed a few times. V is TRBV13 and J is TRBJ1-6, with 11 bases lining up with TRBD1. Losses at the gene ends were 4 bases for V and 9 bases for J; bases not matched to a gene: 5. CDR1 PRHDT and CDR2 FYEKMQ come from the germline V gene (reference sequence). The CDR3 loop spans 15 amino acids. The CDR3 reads CASSSTGQGGSPLHF. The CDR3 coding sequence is TGTGCCAGCAGCTCTACGGGACAGGGGGGTTCACCCCTCCACTTT.

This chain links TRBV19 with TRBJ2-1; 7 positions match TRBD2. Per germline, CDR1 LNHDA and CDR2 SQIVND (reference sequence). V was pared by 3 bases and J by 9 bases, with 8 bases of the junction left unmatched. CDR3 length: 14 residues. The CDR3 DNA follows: TGTGCCAGTAGTATGAGACTAGCCTATGGTGAGCAGTTCTTC. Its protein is CASSMRLAYGEQFF.

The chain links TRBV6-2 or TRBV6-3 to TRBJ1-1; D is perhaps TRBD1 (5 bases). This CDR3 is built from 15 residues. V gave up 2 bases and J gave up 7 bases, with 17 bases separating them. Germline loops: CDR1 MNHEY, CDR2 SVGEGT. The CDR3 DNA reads TGTGCCAGCAGTTACGAGAATTGGCTGACAGATGAAGCTTTCTTT. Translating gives CASSYENWLTDEAFF.

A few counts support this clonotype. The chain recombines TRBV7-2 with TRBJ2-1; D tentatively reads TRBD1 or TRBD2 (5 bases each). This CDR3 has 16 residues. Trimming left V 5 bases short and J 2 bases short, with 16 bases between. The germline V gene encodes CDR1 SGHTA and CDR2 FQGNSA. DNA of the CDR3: TGTGCCAGCAGCGAAAAGATCTGGGGGACCTACAATGAGCAGTTCTTC. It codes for CASSEKIWGTYNEQFF.